Below are 3 T cell receptor beta chains sequenced from a single sample in a study of post-analysis software for immune sequencing data. Points from the study as a whole: Patients carried five TRBV segments more frequently than controls did, and TRBV5-6, TRBV5-1 and TRBV20-1 were among them.

No antigens are known for them. Unique molecular identifiers had been added to the TCR beta cDNA libraries. TCRdb fed the PCR reads into MiXCR, producing one record per CDR3 protein. Of about 430,000 distinct CDR3 sequences detected, approximately 42% appear once; the ten largest clones hold 6.5% to 8%. The sequenced sample was blood. The receptors were gathered from a girl aged 2 to 9 with multiple sclerosis.

This chain joins TRBV29-1 and TRBJ2-1; D is ambiguous. Trimming shortened V by 4 bases and J by 0 bases, and 10 bases separated the two germline ends. CDR1 is SQVTM, CDR2 ANQGSEA, per germline. The CDR3 consists of 14 residues. CDR3 nucleotides: TGCAGCGTTGCCCGAACAAGCTCCTACAATGAGCAGTTCTTC. Protein: CSVARTSSYNEQFF.

This chain links TRBV4-3 with TRBJ2-1, with D tentatively TRBD2 (6 bases). The germline CDR1 and CDR2 sequences are LGHNA and YSLEER. Trimming removed 2 bases at V and 3 bases at J, with 11 bases between. The CDR3 spans 15 residues. The CDR3 coding sequence is TGCGCCAGCAGCCAAAGCGGGTTTAACTACAATGAGCAGTTCTTC. It specifies CASSQSGFNYNEQFF.

This clonotype was seen a few times. The chain links TRBV20-1 to TRBJ2-1, with D perhaps matching TRBD2 (5 bases). This CDR3 is built from 13 residues. Looked up from germline, CDR1 is DFQATT and CDR2 is SNEGSKA (reference sequence). Trimming took off 6 bases at V and 2 bases at J, with 11 bases between the two ends. CDR3 region: CSAAGLAYNEQFF. The CDR3 coding sequence is TGCAGTGCCGCCGGACTCGCCTACAATGAGCAGTTCTTC.